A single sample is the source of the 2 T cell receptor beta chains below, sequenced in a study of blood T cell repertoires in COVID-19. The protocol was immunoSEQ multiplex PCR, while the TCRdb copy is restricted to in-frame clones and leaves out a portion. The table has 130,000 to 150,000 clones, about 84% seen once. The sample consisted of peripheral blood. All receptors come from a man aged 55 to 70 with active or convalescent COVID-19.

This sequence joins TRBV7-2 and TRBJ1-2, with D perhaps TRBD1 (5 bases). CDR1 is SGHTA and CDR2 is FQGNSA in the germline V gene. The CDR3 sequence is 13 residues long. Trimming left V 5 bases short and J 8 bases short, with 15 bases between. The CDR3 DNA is TGTGCCAGCAGCGAAACCGTCCAGGGCGGCTACACCTTC. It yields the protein CASSETVQGGYTF.

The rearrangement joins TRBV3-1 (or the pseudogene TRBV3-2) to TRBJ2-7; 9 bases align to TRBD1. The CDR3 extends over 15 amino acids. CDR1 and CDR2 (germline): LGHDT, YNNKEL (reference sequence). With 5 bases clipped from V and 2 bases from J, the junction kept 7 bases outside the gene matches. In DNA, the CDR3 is TGTGCCAGCAGCTTTACCGGGACAGGGCCCTACGAGCAGTACTTC. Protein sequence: CASSFTGTGPYEQYF.